Below, 9 T cell receptor beta chains from the same sample are listed, as sequenced in a study of PD-1 blockade in classical Hodgkin lymphoma. The protocol was immunoSEQ multiplex PCR, while the TCRdb copy is restricted to in-frame clones and leaves out a portion. This table holds 13,000 to 15,000 clones, 82% found once. With no exception, relapse followed autologous stem cell transplantation in all patients, and brentuximab vedotin exposure varied. The material was peripheral blood mononuclear cells (PBMCs), obtained at baseline. Every receptor here comes from a human donor with classical Hodgkin lymphoma.

The V gene is TRBV2, the J gene TRBJ1-6; D is undetermined. Trimming took off 4 bases at V and 0 bases at J, with 7 bases between the two ends. In germline, CDR1 is SNHLY, CDR2 FYNNEI. The CDR3 sequence is 15 residues long. The CDR3 region is CASSVRSSYNSPLHF. CDR3 bases: TGTGCCAGCAGTGTCAGAAGCTCCTATAATTCACCCCTCCACTTT.

The CDR3 DNA follows: TGTGCCAGCAGTAGGGGTTTGGAGACCCAGTACTTC. It yields the protein CASSRGLETQYF. The genes are TRBV11-2 and TRBJ2-5; maybe TRBD1 (5 bases). CDR3 length: 12 amino acids. V was pared by 6 bases and J by 5 bases, with 10 bases between. Germline V gene lookup returns CDR1 SGHAT and CDR2 FQNNGV.

This rearrangement joins TRBV9 to TRBJ2-5; no reliable D call. The CDR3 runs to 13 residues. Germline assignment: CDR1 SGDLS and CDR2 YYNGEE. V lost 5 bases and J 0 bases, leaving 8 bases between the germline ends. The CDR3 DNA reads TGTGCCAGCAGTCCCCCATACCAAGAGACCCAGTACTTC. Protein: CASSPPYQETQYF. The variable domain in full, with the rest retrieved from reference TRBV9 and TRBJ2-5, is DSGVTQTPKHLITATGQRVTLRCSPRSGDLSVYWYQQSLDQGLQFLIQYYNGEERAKGNILERFSAQQFPDLHSELNLSSLELGDSALYFCASSPPYQETQYFGPGTRLLVL.

The V and J genes are TRBV4-2 and TRBJ2-7, with 7 bases aligning to TRBD2. Germline lookup yields CDR1 LGHNA and CDR2 YNFKEQ. After removal of 2 bases from V and 1 base from J, the junction contained 8 bases not matched to a gene. The CDR3 runs to 16 residues. The CDR3 nucleotides read TGTGCCAGCAGCCAACATGGGTCTAGCGGTTCCTACGAGCAGTACTTC. This codes for CASSQHGSSGSYEQYF.

V is TRBV20-1 and J is TRBJ2-7; no firm D call. This CDR3 has 10 amino acids. Deletions cut 6 bases from V and 4 bases from J, with 7 bases between. Germline lookup yields CDR1 DFQATT and CDR2 SNEGSKA (reference sequence). The CDR3 spells CSAGIYEQYF. CDR3 sequence (DNA): TGCAGTGCAGGAATTTACGAGCAGTACTTC.

V usage is TRBV7-6 and J usage is TRBJ1-4, with D possibly matching TRBD1 (6 bases). The CDR3 runs 14 residues. Trimming stripped 5 bases from V and 7 bases from J, with 14 bases between. The germline V gene has CDR1 SGHVS and CDR2 FNYEAQ. CDR3 in amino acids: CASSQWVRGEKLFF. DNA of the CDR3: TGTGCCAGCAGCCAGTGGGTCAGGGGTGAAAAACTGTTTTTT.

The V call is TRBV11-2, the J call TRBJ1-1; D gene unclear. With 4 bases removed from V and 5 bases from J, the gap between germline ends came to 20 bases. The CDR3 is 16 residues long. Germline V gives CDR1 SGHAT, CDR2 FQNNGV. For the CDR3, the DNA is TGTGCCAGCAGCTCCCCCCCTCCCACAACTGAGACTGAAGCTTTCTTT. Protein product: CASSSPPPTTETEAFF.

The CDR3 sequence: CASSYAGRGLMDNEQFF. The CDR3 nucleotides read TGTGCCAGCAGTTACGCCGGCAGGGGGCTTATGGACAATGAGCAGTTCTTC. The chain couples TRBV28 to TRBJ2-1; the match to TRBD1 covers 8 bases. The CDR3 runs 17 residues. CDR1 and CDR2 from the germline V gene are MDHEN and SYDVKM. V was clipped by 4 bases and J by 5 bases; unmatched bases: 13.

In this sample, this clone turned up a few times. The V call is TRBV5-1, the J call TRBJ1-1; weak D call: TRBD1 (5 bases). The V and J ends lost 6 bases and 5 bases respectively, with 11 bases between them. Per germline, CDR1 SGHRS and CDR2 YFSETQ. CDR3 size: 12 residues. CDR3 nucleotide sequence: TGCGCCAGCACCGACGGGGGTACTGAAGCTTTCTTT. Protein sequence: CASTDGGTEAFF.